Presented here are 19 T cell receptor beta chains from one specimen sequenced in a study of T-cell reconstitution after alpha-beta-depleted transplantation in children. Unique molecular identifiers featured in how the TCRbeta library was prepared. TCRdb reprocessed the PCR reads via MiXCR and lists one record per CDR3 protein. The data contain about 420,000 distinct CDR3 sequences, 16% of them seen just once; the ten biggest clones take up around 30%. Source: PBMCs, mostly from graft donor cells, taken 360 days after TCRalphabeta/CD19-depleted stem cell transplant. These receptor sequences come from a boy under three years old who had a stem cell transplant for Wiskott-Aldrich syndrome, so the T cells may come from the graft donor.

J is TRBJ2-1 and V is TRBV5-1; 8 nucleotides align to TRBD2. This CDR3 is 16 amino acids long. Trimming at V came to 0 bases and at J to 5 bases, leaving 7 bases not matched to a gene. CDR1 is SGHRS and CDR2 is YFSETQ in the germline V gene. DNA of the CDR3: TGCGCCAGCAGCTTGGCCGTGAGCGGGAGCGACAATGAGCAGTTCTTC. Its translation is CASSLAVSGSDNEQFF.

The chain links TRBV20-1 to TRBJ2-7; D is unresolved. The germline gives CDR1 DFQATT, CDR2 SNEGSKA (reference sequence). Trimming took off 6 bases at V and 6 bases at J, with 21 bases between the two ends. The CDR3 is made up of 14 amino acids. The CDR3 spells CSATTWTKEREQYF. The CDR3, as DNA: TGCAGTGCAACAACCTGGACCAAAGAACGCGAGCAGTACTTC.

A few counts support this clonotype. V is TRBV20-1 and J is TRBJ2-7; TRBD2 matches 7 bases. This CDR3 contains 15 residues. The trim removed 3 bases at V and 1 base at J, leaving 9 bases unmatched. Germline lookup yields CDR1 DFQATT and CDR2 SNEGSKA (reference sequence). CDR3 coding DNA: TGCAGTGCTAGGACGGGAGGACCATTTTCCTACGAGCAGTACTTC. Residues: CSARTGGPFSYEQYF.

This clonotype was seen a handful of times. The V and J genes are TRBV20-1 and TRBJ2-1; D is possibly TRBD2 (7 bases). Germline V gene data show CDR1 as DFQATT and CDR2 as SNEGSKA (reference sequence). The CDR3 contains 17 residues. V gave up 1 base and J gave up 4 bases, with 20 bases separating them. The CDR3 nucleotides are TGCAGTGCTAGAGTTTTAAGGGGGGGCCCTGTTTACAATGAGCAGTTCTTC. Its protein product is CSARVLRGGPVYNEQFF.

This clonotype has a handful of counts. The chain recombines TRBV2 with TRBJ2-7; a possible D gene is TRBD2 (7 bases). The CDR3 contains 15 residues. V shed 10 bases and J shed 3 bases, with 22 bases lying between them. Germline lookup yields CDR1 SNHLY and CDR2 FYNNEI. The CDR3 here is CAIRTSGRGGYEQYF. CDR3 sequence (DNA): TGTGCCATCCGAACTTCGGGGAGGGGGGGCTACGAGCAGTACTTC.

The J gene is TRBJ2-1, the V gene TRBV27; TRBD2 agrees at 7 bases. The CDR3 is made up of 19 amino acids. CDR1 and CDR2 (germline): MNHEY, SMNVEV (reference sequence). V was clipped by 2 bases and J by 1 base; unmatched bases: 14. The CDR3 spells CASSLRPRLAAESYNEQFF. CDR3 DNA sequence: TGTGCCAGCAGTTTACGGCCACGTCTAGCGGCAGAGTCCTACAATGAGCAGTTCTTC.

The chain uses TRBV12-3 or TRBV12-4 and TRBJ2-2; D is unclear. This CDR3 has 15 amino acids. V was shortened by 4 bases and J by 5 bases, with 14 bases between the two germline ends. The CDR3 protein is CASSSDPTGTGELFF. Here the CDR3 DNA reads TGTGCCAGCAGTTCCGACCCCACCGGGACCGGGGAGCTGTTTTTT.

The V call is TRBV6-5, the J call TRBJ2-1; tentative D call: TRBD2 (6 bases). Germline V gene data show CDR1 as MNHEY and CDR2 as SVGAGI. The CDR3 is 15 amino acids. V was clipped by 2 bases and J by 5 bases, with 13 bases between them. The CDR3 region has the DNA TGTGCCAGCAGTTACGCGGGGCCAGTCCACAATGAGCAGTTCTTC. Translation gives CASSYAGPVHNEQFF.

The J gene is TRBJ1-1, the V gene TRBV5-1; perhaps TRBD1 as D (6 bases). Germline assignment: CDR1 SGHRS and CDR2 YFSETQ. Trimming pared 9 bases from V and 6 bases from J, leaving 21 bases between. The CDR3 has 14 amino acids. The CDR3 region is CATSLDRRNAEAFF. The CDR3 DNA follows: TGCGCCACATCCTTGGACAGAAGAAACGCTGAAGCTTTCTTT.

The chain carries TRBV5-1 and TRBJ2-2; D gene uncertain. CDR3 length: 16 amino acids. V dropped 0 bases and J dropped 2 bases, with 11 bases sitting between them. Germline V lookup: CDR1 SGHRS, CDR2 YFSETQ. For the CDR3, the DNA is TGCGCCAGCAGCTTGGATCCAGTCCCTAACACCGGGGAGCTGTTTTTT. As protein: CASSLDPVPNTGELFF. Using reference TRBV5-1 and TRBJ2-2 for the parts outside the CDR3, the full variable domain is KAGVTQTPRYLIKTRGQQVTLSCSPISGHRSVSWYQQTPGQGLQFLFEYFSETQRNKGNFPGRFSGRQFSNSRSEMNVSTLELGDSALYLCASSLDPVPNTGELFFGEGSRLTVL.

V is TRBV7-2 and J is TRBJ1-5; the D gene is possibly TRBD1 (6 bases). In germline, CDR1 is SGHTA, CDR2 FQGNSA. With 1 base removed from V and 8 bases from J, the gap between germline ends came to 15 bases. The CDR3 has 15 residues. CDR3 in DNA: TGTGCCAGCAGCTTAGGTTCAGGGGACTGGGAGCCCCAGCATTTT. The encoded protein is CASSLGSGDWEPQHF.

The chain is built from TRBV9 and TRBJ2-1, with 8 bases identical to TRBD2. Germline CDR1 and CDR2: SGDLS and YYNGEE. This CDR3 region has 14 residues. J was trimmed by 9 bases and V by 0 bases; bases with no gene match: 5. CDR3 DNA sequence: TGTGCCAGCAGCGTAGCGGGAGGGCCTGGTGAGCAGTTCTTC. Its protein product is CASSVAGGPGEQFF.

In its sample, this clonotype was seen a few times. This chain connects TRBV27 to TRBJ2-7; tentatively, D is TRBD1 (6 bases). Trimming shortened V by 4 bases and J by 4 bases, and 14 bases separated the two germline ends. Germline V gives CDR1 MNHEY, CDR2 SMNVEV (reference sequence). The length of the CDR3 is 14 residues. The CDR3 sequence: CASSSGQSVYEQYF. The CDR3 DNA reads as TGTGCCAGCAGTTCAGGACAGTCCGTATACGAGCAGTACTTC.

This chain links TRBV5-1 with TRBJ2-3; D may match TRBD1 or TRBD2 (6 bases each). Trimming left V 6 bases short and J 3 bases short, with 17 bases between. Germline V gives CDR1 SGHRS, CDR2 YFSETQ. This CDR3 has 15 residues. The CDR3 is CASTRGLAMTDTQYF. The CDR3 DNA reads as TGCGCCAGCACCCGGGGGCTAGCTATGACAGATACGCAGTATTTT. The whole variable domain, remainder taken from reference TRBV5-1 and TRBJ2-3, is KAGVTQTPRYLIKTRGQQVTLSCSPISGHRSVSWYQQTPGQGLQFLFEYFSETQRNKGNFPGRFSGRQFSNSRSEMNVSTLELGDSALYLCASTRGLAMTDTQYFGPGTRLTVL.

A few counts support this clonotype. The chain couples TRBV3-1 to TRBJ2-1, with 8 bases fitting TRBD2. Trimming cost V 1 base and J 7 bases; bases outside gene matches: 9. The CDR3 totals 16 residues. From germline, CDR1 is LGHDT and CDR2 YNNKEL (reference sequence). The CDR3 coding sequence is TGTGCCAGCAGCCAAGTAGCGGGAAAATTAATGAATGAGCAGTTCTTC. This codes for CASSQVAGKLMNEQFF.

This clonotype was seen only a few times. The J gene is TRBJ2-7, the V gene TRBV12-3 or TRBV12-4; no definite D call. V lost 3 bases to trimming and J lost 5 bases, with 14 bases between them. The CDR3 covers 14 residues. The CDR3 sequence: CASSLVGKDDEQYF. CDR3 DNA: TGTGCCAGCAGTTTGGTTGGAAAGGACGACGAGCAGTACTTC.

The gene calls are TRBV20-1 and TRBJ2-3, with 9 bases lining up with TRBD2. The J segment lost 1 base and the V segment lost 0 bases, leaving 14 bases of the junction unmatched. Germline lookup yields CDR1 DFQATT and CDR2 SNEGSKA (reference sequence). The CDR3 loop spans 19 amino acids. The CDR3 spells CSARDRGGRAIFGTDTQYF. The CDR3 bases are TGCAGTGCTAGAGACCGGGGCGGGAGGGCTATATTCGGCACAGATACGCAGTATTTT.

The CDR3: CASSELRVSRTGEQYF. CDR3 bases: TGTGCCAGCAGTGAACTCCGGGTCTCACGGACGGGGGAGCAGTACTTC. V is TRBV25-1 and J is TRBJ2-7; perhaps TRBD2 as D (5 bases). This CDR3 is built from 16 residues. V was trimmed by 2 bases and J by 7 bases, leaving 21 bases between them. Per germline, CDR1 MGHDK and CDR2 SYGVNS.

V usage is TRBV6-2 or TRBV6-3 and J usage is TRBJ2-2, with 9 bases fitting TRBD1. The CDR3 is made up of 17 amino acids. V shed 5 bases, J shed 5 bases, and the junction held 12 bases outside the gene matches. From germline, CDR1 is MNHEY and CDR2 SVGEGT. CDR3 protein: CASSTRTGGGWTGELFF. DNA for the CDR3: TGTGCCAGCAGTACCCGAACAGGGGGCGGTTGGACCGGGGAGCTGTTTTTT.